The 6 T cell receptor beta chains below all came from one sample that was sequenced in a study of T cell repertoires in cytomegalovirus infection. MiXCR, run by TCRdb on the reads, gives a single entry per CDR3 protein. The sample holds 650,000 to 900,000 distinct CDR3 sequences, about 27% seen once. Which antigens these TCRs recognize remains unknown. This specimen consisted of cultured CD8+ T cells from PBMCs, obtained from culture after CMV antigen stimulation. The origin of the receptors is a human donor in good health (CMV status not recorded). Some clones in this sample may be carry-over from other donors' samples.

V usage is TRBV12-3 or TRBV12-4 and J usage is TRBJ2-7, with 9 bases aligning to TRBD1. The CDR3 covers 14 residues. V was pared by 2 bases and J by 3 bases, with 2 bases of the junction left unmatched. CDR3 DNA: TGTGCCAGCAGTTTAACAGGGGGCCTCTACGAGCAGTACTTC. As protein: CASSLTGGLYEQYF.

The CDR3 protein is CASSTWTSLQNIQYF. The CDR3 nucleotides are TGTGCCAGTAGTACCTGGACTAGCCTCCAAAACATTCAGTACTTC. J is TRBJ2-4 and V is TRBV19; 8 positions agree with TRBD2. CDR3 length equals 15 residues. Germline V gene sequence: CDR1 LNHDA, CDR2 SQIVND (reference sequence). The V and J ends lost 4 bases and 5 bases, in that order; junction bases with no gene match: 7.

V and J are TRBV12-3 or TRBV12-4 and TRBJ2-3; 9 bases fit TRBD2. The junction had 6 bases not matched to a gene; V was cut back by 4 bases and J by 4 bases. The length of the CDR3 is 15 residues. The CDR3 reads CASSSSGGFSDTQYF. The CDR3 nucleotides read TGTGCCAGCAGTTCCAGCGGGGGGTTCTCAGATACGCAGTATTTT.

This clonotype came up once. This chain joins TRBV6-5 and TRBJ2-1; D is possibly TRBD1 (5 bases). Germline CDR1 reads MNHEY; CDR2 reads SVGAGI. CDR3 size: 11 residues. Trimming cost V 6 bases and J 9 bases, with 9 bases left between them. CDR3 sequence: CASSDSFEQFF. CDR3 bases: TGTGCCAGCAGCGACAGTTTTGAGCAGTTCTTC.

This clonotype came up a few times. J is TRBJ1-1 and V is TRBV25-1; D perhaps matches TRBD1 (5 bases). The CDR3 length is 14 residues. The germline gives CDR1 MGHDK, CDR2 SYGVNS. Trimming took off 1 base at V and 0 bases at J, with 6 bases between the two ends. CDR3 residues: CASSESTVNTEAFF. The CDR3 bases are TGTGCCAGCAGTGAATCGACAGTGAACACTGAAGCTTTCTTT.

The chain employs TRBV5-1 and TRBJ2-7, with 8 bases fitting TRBD2. Per germline, CDR1 SGHRS and CDR2 YFSETQ. V shed 0 bases, J shed 5 bases, and the junction held 10 bases outside the gene matches. This CDR3 is built from 16 residues. CDR3 DNA sequence: TGCGCCAGCAGCTTGGGGTCCGGGGGGGCCCCCCACGAGCAGTACGTC. Residues: CASSLGSGGAPHEQYV.